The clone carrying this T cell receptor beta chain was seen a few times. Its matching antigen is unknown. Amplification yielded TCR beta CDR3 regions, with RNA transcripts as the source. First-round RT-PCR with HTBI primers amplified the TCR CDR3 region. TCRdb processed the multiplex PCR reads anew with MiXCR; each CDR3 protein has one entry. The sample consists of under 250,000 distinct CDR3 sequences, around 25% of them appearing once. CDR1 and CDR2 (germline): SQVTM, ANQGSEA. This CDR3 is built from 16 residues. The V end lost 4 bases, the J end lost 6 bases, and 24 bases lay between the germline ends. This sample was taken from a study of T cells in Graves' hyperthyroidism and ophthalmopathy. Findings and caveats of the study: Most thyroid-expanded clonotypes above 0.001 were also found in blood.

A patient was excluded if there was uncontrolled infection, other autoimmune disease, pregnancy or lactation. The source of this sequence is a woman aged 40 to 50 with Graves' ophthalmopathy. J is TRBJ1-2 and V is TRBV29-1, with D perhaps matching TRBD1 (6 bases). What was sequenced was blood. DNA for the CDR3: TGCAGCGTTGGGGGTTCCAGTGGGGGCTTACCCCATGGCTACACCTTC. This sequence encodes CSVGGSSGGLPHGYTF.